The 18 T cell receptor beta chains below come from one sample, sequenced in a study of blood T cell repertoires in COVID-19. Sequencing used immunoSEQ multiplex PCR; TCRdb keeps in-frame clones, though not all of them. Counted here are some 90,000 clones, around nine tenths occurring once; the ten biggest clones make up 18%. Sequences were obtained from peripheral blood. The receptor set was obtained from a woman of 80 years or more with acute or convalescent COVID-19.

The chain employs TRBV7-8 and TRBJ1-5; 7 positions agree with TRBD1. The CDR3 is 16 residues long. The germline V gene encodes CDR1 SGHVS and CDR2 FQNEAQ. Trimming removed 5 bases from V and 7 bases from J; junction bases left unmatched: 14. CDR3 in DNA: TGTGCCAGCAGCCCCTACGACAGGGTGCCCGGGCAGCCCCAGCATTTT. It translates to CASSPYDRVPGQPQHF. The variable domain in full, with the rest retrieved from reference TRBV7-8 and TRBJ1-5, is GAGVSQSPRYKVAKRGQDVALRCDPISGHVSLFWYQQALGQGPEFLTYFQNEAQLDKSGLPSDRFFAERPEGSVSTLKIQRTQQEDSAVYLCASSPYDRVPGQPQHFGDGTRLSIL.

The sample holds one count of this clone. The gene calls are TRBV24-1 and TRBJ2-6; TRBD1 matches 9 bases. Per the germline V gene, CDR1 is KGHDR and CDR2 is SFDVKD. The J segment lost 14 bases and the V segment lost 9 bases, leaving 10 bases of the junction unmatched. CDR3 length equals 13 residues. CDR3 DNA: TGTGCCACCGCGAGGGGGGACAGGGACCTCCTGACTTTC. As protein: CATARGDRDLLTF.

The CDR3 DNA is TGTGCCAGTAGTAGAGGACAGGGTTTGTACGAGCAGTACTTC. Protein product: CASSRGQGLYEQYF. The V and J genes are TRBV19 and TRBJ2-7; 8 bases are a match to TRBD1. CDR1 LNHDA and CDR2 SQIVND come from the germline V gene (reference sequence). The CDR3 loop spans 14 amino acids. The ends lost 4 bases at V and 4 bases at J; junction bases unmatched: 6.

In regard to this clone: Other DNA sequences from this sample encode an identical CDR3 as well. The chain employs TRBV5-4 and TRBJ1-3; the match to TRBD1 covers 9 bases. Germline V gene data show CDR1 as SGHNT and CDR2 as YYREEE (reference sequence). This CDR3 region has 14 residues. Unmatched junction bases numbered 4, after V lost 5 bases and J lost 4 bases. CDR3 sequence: CASSLQGAGNTIYF. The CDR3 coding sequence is TGTGCCAGCAGTTTACAGGGGGCGGGAAACACCATATATTTT.

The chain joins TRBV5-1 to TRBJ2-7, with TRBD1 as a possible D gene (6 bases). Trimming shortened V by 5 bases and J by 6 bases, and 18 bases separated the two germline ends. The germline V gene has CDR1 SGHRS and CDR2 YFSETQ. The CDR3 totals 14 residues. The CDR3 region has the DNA TGCGCCAGCAGATACGACGGGACACCGGGCGAGCAGTACTTC. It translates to CASRYDGTPGEQYF.

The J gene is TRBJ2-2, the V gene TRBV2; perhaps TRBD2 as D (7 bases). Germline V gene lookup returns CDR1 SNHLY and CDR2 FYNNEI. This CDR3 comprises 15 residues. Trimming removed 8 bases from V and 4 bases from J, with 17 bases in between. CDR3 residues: CASGGGGRGTGELFF. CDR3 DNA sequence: TGTGCCAGCGGGGGCGGGGGAAGGGGCACCGGGGAGCTGTTTTTT.

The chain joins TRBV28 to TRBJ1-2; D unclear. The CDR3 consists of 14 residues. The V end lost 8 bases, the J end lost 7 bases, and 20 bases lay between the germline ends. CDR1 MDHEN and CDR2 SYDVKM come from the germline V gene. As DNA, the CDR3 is TGTGCCAGCGGACCTGGGCGGGGAGGAGGTGGCTACACCTTC. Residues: CASGPGRGGGGYTF.

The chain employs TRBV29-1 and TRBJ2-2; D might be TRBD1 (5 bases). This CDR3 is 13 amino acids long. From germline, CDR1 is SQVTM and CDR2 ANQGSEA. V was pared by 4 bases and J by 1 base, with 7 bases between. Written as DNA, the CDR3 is TGCAGCGTTGGACAGCTGAACACCGGGGAGCTGTTTTTT. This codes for CSVGQLNTGELFF.

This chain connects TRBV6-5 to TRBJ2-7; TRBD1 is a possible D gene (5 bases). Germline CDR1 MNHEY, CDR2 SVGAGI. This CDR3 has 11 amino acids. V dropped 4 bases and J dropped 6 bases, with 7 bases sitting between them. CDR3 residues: CASSLGPEQYF. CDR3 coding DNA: TGTGCCAGCAGTTTGGGGCCCGAGCAGTACTTC.

CDR3 loop: CASSVLAGSMDTQYF. In nucleotides, the CDR3 is TGTGCCAGCAGCGTCCTAGCGGGGTCGATGGATACGCAGTATTTT. The rearrangement joins TRBV9 to TRBJ2-3; the match to TRBD2 covers 9 bases. The ends lost 2 bases at V and 6 bases at J; junction bases unmatched: 7. Germline V CDR1 and CDR2: SGDLS, YYNGEE. The length of the CDR3 is 15 residues.

The CDR3 DNA is TGCGCCAGCAGCCAAGGACAGGGGGCGACCTATGGCTACACCTTC. It translates to CASSQGQGATYGYTF. The chain links TRBV4-1 to TRBJ1-2; 10 bases line up with TRBD1. Looked up from germline, CDR1 is MGHRA and CDR2 is YSYEKL. CDR3 size: 15 residues. Trimming at V came to 1 base and at J to 4 bases, leaving 3 bases not matched to a gene.

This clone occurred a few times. The CDR3 is CASSLLTGDTEAFF. CDR3 coding DNA: TGTGCCAGCAGTTTACTTACAGGGGATACTGAAGCTTTCTTT. The chain uses TRBV27 and TRBJ1-1; TRBD1 aligns across 7 bases. Germline CDR1 and CDR2: MNHEY and SMNVEV (reference sequence). With 2 bases clipped from V and 5 bases from J, the junction kept 5 bases outside the gene matches. This CDR3 comprises 14 residues.

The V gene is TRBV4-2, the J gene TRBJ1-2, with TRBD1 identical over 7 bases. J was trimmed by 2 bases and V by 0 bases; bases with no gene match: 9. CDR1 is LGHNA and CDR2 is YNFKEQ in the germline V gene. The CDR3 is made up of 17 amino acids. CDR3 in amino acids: CASSQEWQGVGNYGYTF. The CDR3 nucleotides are TGTGCCAGCAGCCAAGAGTGGCAGGGGGTAGGAAACTATGGCTACACCTTC.

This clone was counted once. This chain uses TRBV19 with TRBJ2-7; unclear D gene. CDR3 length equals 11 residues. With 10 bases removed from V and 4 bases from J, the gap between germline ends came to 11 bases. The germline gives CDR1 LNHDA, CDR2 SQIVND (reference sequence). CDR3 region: CANPPEYEQYF. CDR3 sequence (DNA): TGTGCCAACCCCCCCGAGTACGAGCAGTACTTC.

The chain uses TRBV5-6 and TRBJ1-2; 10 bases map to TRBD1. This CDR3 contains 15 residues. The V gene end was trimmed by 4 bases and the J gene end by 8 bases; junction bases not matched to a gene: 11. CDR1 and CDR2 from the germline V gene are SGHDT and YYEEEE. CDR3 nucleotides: TGTGCCAGCAGCACCTCTCCGGGACAGGGGTCCGGCTACACCTTC. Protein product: CASSTSPGQGSGYTF.

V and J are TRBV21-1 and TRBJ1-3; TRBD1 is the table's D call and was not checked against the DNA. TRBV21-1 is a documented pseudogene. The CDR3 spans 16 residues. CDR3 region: CARGRSGGFSGNTIYF. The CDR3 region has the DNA TGTGCCAGGGGTCGCTCAGGGGGCTTCTCTGGAAACACCATATATTTT.

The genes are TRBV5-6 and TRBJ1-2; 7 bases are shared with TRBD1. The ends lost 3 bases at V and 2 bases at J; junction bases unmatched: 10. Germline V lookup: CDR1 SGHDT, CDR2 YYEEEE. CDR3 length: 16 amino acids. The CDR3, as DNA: TGTGCCAGCAGCTCGGGAGGGAGGGGGCCCAACTATGGCTACACCTTC. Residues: CASSSGGRGPNYGYTF. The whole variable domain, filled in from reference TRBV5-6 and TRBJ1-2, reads DAGVTQSPTHLIKTRGQQVTLRCSPKSGHDTVSWYQQALGQGPQFIFQYYEEEERQRGNFPDRFSGHQFPNYSSELNVNALLLGDSALYLCASSSGGRGPNYGYTFGSGTRLTVV.

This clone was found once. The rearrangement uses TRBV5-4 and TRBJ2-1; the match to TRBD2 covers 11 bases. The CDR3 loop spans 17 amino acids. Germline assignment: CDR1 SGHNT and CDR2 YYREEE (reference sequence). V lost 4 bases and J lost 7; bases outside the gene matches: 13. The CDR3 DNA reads TGTGCCAGCAGCCGGGGGACTAGCGGATCTCTGGGGAATGAGCAGTTCTTC. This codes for CASSRGTSGSLGNEQFF.